The entry below gives a single T cell receptor beta chain sequence along with its context. Recruits, aged about 18 to 95 years, lived in 25 or so US areas. The V end was cut by 3 bases, the J end by 2 bases, with 11 bases between. The CDR3 totals 13 residues. Germline V lookup: CDR1 DFQATT, CDR2 SNEGSKA (reference sequence). The data were produced by immunoSEQ multiplex PCR, yet TCRdb's version contains in-frame clones alone and is incomplete. Among fewer than 350,000 clones, approximately 90% were seen once, and the ten largest hold 4.1%. This record belongs to a study of blood T cell repertoires in COVID-19.

The gene calls are TRBV20-1 and TRBJ2-7; D is tentatively TRBD1 or TRBD2 (5 bases each). Source material: PBMCs or T cells enriched from blood (not recorded which). This receptor was identified in a woman aged 25 to 39 with acute COVID-19. In DNA, the CDR3 is TGCAGTGCTAGTGGGACGGGAACCTACGAGCAGTACTTC. The encoded protein is CSASGTGTYEQYF.